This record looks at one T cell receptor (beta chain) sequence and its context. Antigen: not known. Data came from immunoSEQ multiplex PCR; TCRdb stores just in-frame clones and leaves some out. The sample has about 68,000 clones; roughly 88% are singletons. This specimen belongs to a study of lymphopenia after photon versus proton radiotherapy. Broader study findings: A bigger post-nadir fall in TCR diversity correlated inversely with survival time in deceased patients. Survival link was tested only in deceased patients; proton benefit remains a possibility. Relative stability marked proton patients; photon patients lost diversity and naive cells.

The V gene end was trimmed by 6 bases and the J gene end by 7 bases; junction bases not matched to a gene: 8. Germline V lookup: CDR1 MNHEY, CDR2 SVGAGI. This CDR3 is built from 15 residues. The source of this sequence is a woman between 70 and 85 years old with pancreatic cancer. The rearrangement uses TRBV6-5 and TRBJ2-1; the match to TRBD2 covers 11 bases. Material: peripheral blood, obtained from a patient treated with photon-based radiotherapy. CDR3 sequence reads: CASSPLAGVLNEQFF. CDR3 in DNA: TGTGCCAGCAGCCCACTAGCGGGAGTCTTAAATGAGCAGTTCTTC.